The source of this T cell receptor (beta chain) is a study of blood T cells in healthy people across ages. Overall study results and limits: Observed TCR beta diversity per million T cells went down as age went up. This fall followed a roughly linear course with age. A strong correlation was seen between TCR beta diversity and naive T cell percentage.

V was pared by 3 bases and J by 5 bases, with 7 bases of the junction left unmatched. The CDR3 length is 14 residues. CDR1 is SEHNR and CDR2 is FQNEAQ in the germline V gene (reference sequence). Primers used in a second PCR of roughly 7 to 12 cycles were a sample-barcoded 5' primer and a J-beta primer mix. MiXCR was run by TCRdb on the 5' RACE reads, yielding one entry per CDR3 protein. Of approximately 940,000 distinct CDR3 sequences listed, roughly 52% are singletons. For this clonotype: Its antigen is undetermined.

All donors came from Russia, were Caucasian and healthy, and spanned ages about 6 to 90. Per sample, a minimum of 6 million PBMCs were isolated. The sequence came from a man between 25 and 39 years old in good health. Sample: blood. The chain recombines TRBV7-9 with TRBJ2-7; 7 bases are a match to TRBD1. Here the CDR3 DNA reads TGTGCCAGCAGCTTCGAGGGGGCGGTCCACGAGCAGTACTTC. Amino acids: CASSFEGAVHEQYF.